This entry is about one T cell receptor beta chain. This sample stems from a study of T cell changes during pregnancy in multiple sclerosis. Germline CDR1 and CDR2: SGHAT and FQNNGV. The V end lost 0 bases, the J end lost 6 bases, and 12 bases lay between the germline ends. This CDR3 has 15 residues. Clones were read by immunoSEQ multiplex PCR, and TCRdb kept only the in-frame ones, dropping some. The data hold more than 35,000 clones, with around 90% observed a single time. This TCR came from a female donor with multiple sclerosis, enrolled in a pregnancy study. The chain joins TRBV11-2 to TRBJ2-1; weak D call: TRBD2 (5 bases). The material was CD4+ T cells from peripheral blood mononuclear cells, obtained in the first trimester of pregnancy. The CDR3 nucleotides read TGTGCCAGCAGCTTAGACGGGGAAGGCGGCAATGAGCAGTTCTTC. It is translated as CASSLDGEGGNEQFF.